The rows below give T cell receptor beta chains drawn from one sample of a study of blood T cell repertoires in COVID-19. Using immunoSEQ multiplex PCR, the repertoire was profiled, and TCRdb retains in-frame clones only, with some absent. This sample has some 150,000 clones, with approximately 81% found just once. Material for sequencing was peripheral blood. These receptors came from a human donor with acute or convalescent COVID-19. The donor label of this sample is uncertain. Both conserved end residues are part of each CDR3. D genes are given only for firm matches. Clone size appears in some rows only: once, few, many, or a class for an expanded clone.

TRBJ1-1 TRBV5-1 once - CASSFGQTYTEAFF TGCGCCAGCAGCTTCGGACAAACCTACACTGAAGCTTTCTTT
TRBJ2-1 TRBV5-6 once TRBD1 CASSVLGTGVDEQFF TGTGCCAGCAGCGTACTAGGGACAGGGGTCGATGAGCAGTTCTTC
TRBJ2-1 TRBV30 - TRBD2 CAWSGAGDEQFF TGTGCCTGGAGTGGGGCGGGAGATGAGCAGTTCTTC
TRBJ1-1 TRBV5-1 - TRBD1 CASSLEGTGVEAFF TGCGCCAGCAGCTTGGAAGGGACAGGGGTCGAAGCTTTCTTT
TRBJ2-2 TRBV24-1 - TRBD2 CATSVGGYIGELFF TGTGCCACCAGTGTGGGAGGGTACATCGGGGAGCTGTTTTTT
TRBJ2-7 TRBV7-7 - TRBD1 CASSPDRGSYEQYF TGTGCTAGCAGCCCGGACAGGGGGTCCTACGAGCAGTACTTC
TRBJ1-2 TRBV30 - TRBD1 CAWSGGRGFDGYTF TGTGCCTGGAGTGGGGGCAGGGGGTTCGATGGCTACACCTTC
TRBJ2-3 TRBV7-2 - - CASSFYGSLTDTQYF TGTGCCAGCAGCTTTTACGGGTCCCTAACAGATACGCAGTATTTT
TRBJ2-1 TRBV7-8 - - CASSLSDSQGSEQFF TGTGCCAGCAGCTTATCCGATAGCCAGGGGTCTGAGCAGTTCTTC
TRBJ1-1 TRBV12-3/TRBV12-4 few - CASRVGMNTEAFF TGTGCCAGCAGGGTGGGCATGAACACTGAAGCTTTCTTT
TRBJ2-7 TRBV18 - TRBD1 CASSPVEGQGYEQYF TGTGCCAGCTCACCAGTCGAGGGACAGGGCTACGAGCAGTACTTC
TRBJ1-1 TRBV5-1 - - CASSLAGGNTEAFF TGCGCCAGCAGCTTGGCGGGGGGGAACACTGAAGCTTTCTTT
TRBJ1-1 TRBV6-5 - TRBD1 CASSRLLRGDTEAFF TGTGCCAGCAGTCGACTCCTCAGGGGGGACACTGAAGCTTTCTTT
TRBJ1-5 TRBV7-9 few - CASSLQGTYQPQHF TGTGCCAGCAGCCTGCAGGGGACCTATCAGCCCCAGCATTTT
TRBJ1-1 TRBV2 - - CASSDRGESTEAFF TGTGCCAGCAGTGACAGGGGAGAATCCACTGAAGCTTTCTTT
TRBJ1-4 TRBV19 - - CASKRTETNEKLFF TGTGCCAGTAAGAGGACAGAAACTAATGAAAAACTGTTTTTT
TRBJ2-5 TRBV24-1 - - CATSLGGEETQYF TGTGCCACCAGCCTAGGAGGGGAAGAGACCCAGTACTTC
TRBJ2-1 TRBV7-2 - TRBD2 CASSLGLAGAPPYNEQFF TGTGCCAGCAGCTTAGGTCTAGCGGGGGCTCCACCCTACAATGAGCAGTTCTTC
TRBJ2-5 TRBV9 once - CASTRGGGVETQYF TGTGCCAGCACCCGAGGTGGGGGCGTAGAGACCCAGTACTTC
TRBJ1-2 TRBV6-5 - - CASSYMTPGHPDGYTF TGTGCCAGCAGTTATATGACCCCCGGACATCCGGATGGCTACACCTTC
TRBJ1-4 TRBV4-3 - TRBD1 CASSPGFRDRGRPNEKLFF TGCGCCAGCAGCCCCGGTTTCCGGGACAGGGGCCGTCCTAATGAAAAACTGTTTTTT
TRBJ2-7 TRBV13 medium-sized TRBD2 CASSYLTSGATAYEQYF TGTGCCAGCAGCTATCTGACTAGCGGGGCCACGGCCTACGAGCAGTACTTC
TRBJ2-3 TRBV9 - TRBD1 CASSVAGGQGASDTQYF TGTGCCAGCAGCGTAGCTGGGGGACAGGGGGCATCAGATACGCAGTATTTT
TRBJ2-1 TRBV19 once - CASSIRGTYNEQFF TGTGCCAGTAGTATTAGGGGAACCTACAATGAGCAGTTCTTC
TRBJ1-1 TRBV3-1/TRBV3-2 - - CASSRPDRNTEAFF TGTGCCAGCAGCCGCCCGGACAGGAACACTGAAGCTTTCTTT
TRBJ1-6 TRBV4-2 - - CASSPRWRDEAPLHF TGTGCCAGCAGCCCCCGGTGGAGGGACGAGGCGCCCCTCCACTTT
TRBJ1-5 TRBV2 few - CASSENRDDQPQHF TGTGCCAGCAGTGAAAACAGGGACGATCAGCCCCAGCATTTT
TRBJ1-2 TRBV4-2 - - CASSRSPMDGYTF TGTGCCAGCAGCCGGAGCCCGATGGATGGCTACACCTTC
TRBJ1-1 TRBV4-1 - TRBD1 CASSLGQGGNEAFF TGCGCCAGCAGCCTGGGACAGGGGGGAAATGAAGCTTTCTTT
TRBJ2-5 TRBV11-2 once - CASSQYGAQETQYF TGTGCCAGCAGCCAATACGGAGCCCAAGAGACCCAGTACTTC
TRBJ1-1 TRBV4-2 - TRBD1 CASSSTGSLMNTEAFF TGTGCCAGCAGCTCGACAGGGTCCTTAATGAACACTGAAGCTTTCTTT
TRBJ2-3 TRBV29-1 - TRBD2 CSAPGGDTDTQYF TGCAGCGCCCCGGGGGGGGACACAGATACGCAGTATTTT
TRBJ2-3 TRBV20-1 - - CSASILARELVGDKGPADTQYF TGCAGTGCTAGTATCCTAGCGCGTGAGTTAGTGGGGGATAAGGGACCCGCAGATACGCAGTATTTT
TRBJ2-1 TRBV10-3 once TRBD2 CAISVTSGGEQFF TGTGCCATCAGTGTGACTAGCGGGGGTGAGCAGTTCTTC
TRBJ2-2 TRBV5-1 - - CASKDSEDGELFF TGCGCCAGCAAGGATAGCGAGGACGGGGAGCTGTTTTTT
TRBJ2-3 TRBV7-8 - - CASSLDRADTQYF TGTGCCAGCAGCTTAGATCGAGCAGATACGCAGTATTTT
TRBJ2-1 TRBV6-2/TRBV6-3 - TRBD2 CASSPTGLAGNYNEQFF TGTGCCAGCAGTCCAACGGGACTAGCGGGGAACTACAATGAGCAGTTCTTC
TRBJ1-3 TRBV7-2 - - CASTLWAGAVDTIYF TGTGCCAGCACCCTCTGGGCGGGGGCGGTGGACACCATATATTTT
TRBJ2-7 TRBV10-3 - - CAIREVGRSYEQYF TGTGCCATCAGGGAGGTGGGGCGGTCCTACGAGCAGTACTTC
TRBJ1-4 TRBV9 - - CASSTQGGTNEKLFF TGTGCCAGCAGCACCCAGGGTGGAACTAATGAAAAACTGTTTTTT
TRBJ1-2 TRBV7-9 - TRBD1 CASSPGGTDGYTF TGTGCCAGCAGCCCAGGGGGGACTGATGGCTACACCTTC
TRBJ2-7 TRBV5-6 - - CASSLRAGTLEQYF TGTGCCAGCAGCTTGCGGGCAGGGACACTAGAGCAGTACTTC
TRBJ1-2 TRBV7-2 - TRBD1 CASSLGDRGGGYTF TGTGCCAGCAGCTTAGGGGACAGGGGAGGTGGCTACACCTTC
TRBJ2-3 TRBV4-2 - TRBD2 CASSPQLAGIGDTQYF TGTGCCAGCAGCCCACAACTAGCGGGGATCGGAGATACGCAGTATTTT
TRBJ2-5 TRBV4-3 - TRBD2 CASSPGLAGVPETQYF TGCGCCAGCAGCCCGGGACTAGCGGGGGTTCCGGAGACCCAGTACTTC
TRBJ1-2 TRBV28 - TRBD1 CASSSPPGGAVYGYTF TGTGCCAGCAGTTCGCCTCCAGGGGGCGCAGTCTATGGCTACACCTTC
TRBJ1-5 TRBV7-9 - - CASSLDSNQPQHF TGTGCCAGCAGCTTAGACAGTAATCAGCCCCAGCATTTT
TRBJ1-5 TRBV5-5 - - CASSLVAGGDNQPQHF TGTGCCAGCAGCTTGGTTGCCGGGGGTGACAATCAGCCCCAGCATTTT
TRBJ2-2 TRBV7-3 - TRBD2 CASSRLAGGPNTGELFF TGTGCCAGCAGCCGACTAGCGGGAGGACCGAACACCGGGGAGCTGTTTTTT
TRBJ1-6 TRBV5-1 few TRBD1 CASSFTGGMDSPLHF TGCGCCAGCAGCTTCACAGGGGGAATGGATTCACCCCTCCACTTT
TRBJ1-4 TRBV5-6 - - CASSSLTGQNAEKLFF TGTGCCAGCAGCTCGTTGACCGGACAAAACGCAGAAAAACTGTTTTTT
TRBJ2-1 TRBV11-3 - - CASSPSGRGTYNEQFF -
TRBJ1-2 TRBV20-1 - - CSASGLGLDYGYTF TGCAGTGCTAGTGGGCTGGGGCTGGACTATGGCTACACCTTC
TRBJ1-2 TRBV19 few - CASKKTGIRHGYTF TGTGCCAGTAAAAAGACAGGTATTCGCCATGGCTACACCTTC
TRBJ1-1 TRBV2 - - CASSEAAFIEAFF TGTGCCAGCAGTGAAGCAGCCTTCATCGAAGCTTTCTTT
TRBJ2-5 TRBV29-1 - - CSVERDRQETQYF TGCAGCGTTGAGCGGGACAGACAAGAGACCCAGTACTTC
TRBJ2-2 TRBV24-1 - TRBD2 CATRTGSGSTGELFF TGTGCCACCAGGACTGGTAGCGGGAGTACTGGGGAGCTGTTTTTT
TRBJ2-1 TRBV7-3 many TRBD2 CASSLQTSGNNEQFF TGTGCCAGCAGCTTACAGACTAGCGGAAACAATGAGCAGTTCTTC
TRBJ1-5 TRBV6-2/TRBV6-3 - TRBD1 CASSLTPGQVNNQPQHF TGTGCCAGCAGCCTAACCCCGGGACAGGTAAACAATCAGCCCCAGCATTTT
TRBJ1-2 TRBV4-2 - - CASSQDRQTATYGYTF TGTGCCAGCAGCCAAGACAGACAGACGGCCACCTATGGCTACACCTTC